This entry lists 25 T cell receptor beta chains sequenced from one sample in a study of cytomegalovirus exposure and HLA in healthy donors. It was with 60 Vbeta and 13 Jbeta primers that the PCR ran. Data came from immunoSEQ multiplex PCR; TCRdb stores just in-frame clones and leaves some out. Here the sample spans about 90,000 clones, over 70% being singletons. Sequenced material: PBMCs. Every receptor here comes from a man under 40 in good health and CMV-seropositive.

This clone was seen once. This rearrangement joins TRBV7-9 to TRBJ1-2; 7 bases agree with TRBD1. The CDR3 loop spans 15 amino acids. The germline CDR1 and CDR2 sequences are SEHNR and FQNEAQ (reference sequence). J lost 3 bases, V lost 5 bases, and 9 bases had no gene match. CDR3 sequence reads: CASSPQGQFHYGYTF. The CDR3 nucleotides are TGTGCCAGCAGCCCCCAGGGACAGTTCCACTATGGCTACACCTTC.

This sequence joins TRBV28 and TRBJ1-2, with TRBD1 matching 7 bases. The V segment lost 8 bases and the J segment 4 bases; nucleotides outside the gene matches: 7. Germline V gene data show CDR1 as MDHEN and CDR2 as SYDVKM. This CDR3 has 13 amino acids. CDR3 DNA sequence: TGTGCCAGCTCAGGGGGAGCAGGCTATGGCTACACCTTC. Amino acids: CASSGGAGYGYTF.

The gene calls are TRBV7-6 and TRBJ2-1, with D possibly matching TRBD1 (5 bases). Trimming cost V 3 bases and J 7 bases, with 10 bases left between them. Germline V gene sequence: CDR1 SGHVS, CDR2 FNYEAQ. The CDR3 spans 13 residues. The CDR3 DNA sequence: TGTGCCAGCAGCTTTTCGACAGAAAATGAGCAGTTCTTC. This codes for CASSFSTENEQFF.

This clone was counted a single time. The J gene is TRBJ2-2, the V gene TRBV9; 9 bases match TRBD2. Germline V gene lookup returns CDR1 SGDLS and CDR2 YYNGEE. With V trimmed by 4 bases and J by 1 base, 14 bases remained unmatched. The CDR3 has 19 residues. The CDR3 protein is CASSIAGREGPENTGELFF. The DNA of the CDR3 is TGTGCCAGCAGCATAGCGGGGCGGGAGGGCCCGGAGAACACCGGGGAGCTGTTTTTT.

This chain joins TRBV4-3 and TRBJ1-1; possibly TRBD1 for D (5 bases). CDR3 length equals 14 residues. Deletions cut 0 bases from V and 3 bases from J, with 8 bases between. Germline CDR1 and CDR2: LGHNA and YSLEER. CDR3 in DNA: TGCGCCAGCAGCCAAGAGCGGGGCTACACTGAAGCTTTCTTT. It encodes CASSQERGYTEAFF.

On this clone itself: Germline and junction disagree at one end, which may indicate a read error. This sequence joins TRBV4-1 and TRBJ1-5; possible D gene TRBD1, 5 bases. The CDR3 spans 15 residues. Looked up from germline, CDR1 is MGHRA and CDR2 is YSYEKL. The CDR3 region is CASRSVLGEVQPQNF. The CDR3 DNA is TGCGCCAGCAGATCCGTTCTAGGGGAGGTTCAGCCCCAGAATTTT.

V usage is TRBV29-1 and J usage is TRBJ1-1; 8 bases are shared with TRBD1. CDR1 and CDR2 from the germline V gene are SQVTM and ANQGSEA. This CDR3 is built from 13 residues. V lost 6 bases and J lost 4; bases outside the gene matches: 7. The CDR3 DNA is TGCAGCGTGATTACAGGGGGAGGCACTGAAGCTTTCTTT. Amino acid sequence: CSVITGGGTEAFF.

This clone was recorded a few times. The genes are TRBV5-4 and TRBJ1-3; D call uncertain. V lost 2 bases, J lost 6 bases, and 15 bases lay in between. Looked up from germline, CDR1 is SGHNT and CDR2 is YYREEE (reference sequence). This CDR3 spans 15 amino acids. Written as DNA, the CDR3 is TGTGCCAGCAGCTTATTACGAGGGCGCGAAAACACCATATATTTT. Amino acid sequence: CASSLLRGRENTIYF.

V usage is TRBV11-2 and J usage is TRBJ2-7, with a weak D call TRBD2 (5 bases). This CDR3 is 17 amino acids long. Germline CDR1 and CDR2: SGHAT and FQNNGV. Between the trimmed V and J ends, which lost 2 bases and 2 bases, there was a span of 19 bases. The CDR3 DNA reads TGTGCCAGCAGCTTATGGTATGGTAGCGAGAAAACCTACGAGCAGTACTTC. The encoded protein is CASSLWYGSEKTYEQYF.

The chain links TRBV5-1 to TRBJ2-2; D is ambiguous. Looked up from germline, CDR1 is SGHRS and CDR2 is YFSETQ. Trimming shortened V by 4 bases and J by 1 base, and 2 bases separated the two germline ends. The length of the CDR3 is 12 residues. The CDR3 bases are TGCGCCAGCAGCCAGAACACCGGGGAGCTGTTTTTT. Its protein is CASSQNTGELFF.

The V gene is TRBV18, the J gene TRBJ1-1, with D uncertain. The germline gives CDR1 KGHSH, CDR2 LQKENI. The CDR3 runs 13 residues. The germline V and J ends were trimmed by 6 bases and 3 bases, with 11 bases remaining between them. CDR3 bases: TGTGCCAGCTCCTTCGGGGAGGACACTGAAGCTTTCTTT. This encodes CASSFGEDTEAFF.

This clone showed up just once. The CDR3 sequence is CASTTGGFTEAFF. For the CDR3, the DNA is TGTGCCAGCACCACAGGGGGCTTCACTGAAGCTTTCTTT. This sequence joins TRBV6-5 and TRBJ1-1; 9 bases match TRBD1. The V gene's germline CDR1 is MNHEY and CDR2 SVGAGI. The ends lost 7 bases at V and 4 bases at J; junction bases unmatched: 4. There are 13 residues in the CDR3.

This chain connects TRBV10-3 to TRBJ2-7; 11 bases fit TRBD2. Looked up from germline, CDR1 is ENHRY and CDR2 is SYGVKD. V was pared by 7 bases and J by 1 base, with 3 bases of the junction left unmatched. The CDR3 totals 14 residues. The CDR3 DNA follows: TGTGCCATCATGGGGACTAGCGGATCCTACGAGCAGTACTTC. Translation: CAIMGTSGSYEQYF.

This chain links TRBV27 with TRBJ2-7; D not certain. This CDR3 spans 14 amino acids. V lost 0 bases and J 7 bases, leaving 13 bases between the germline ends. Germline V CDR1 and CDR2: MNHEY, SMNVEV (reference sequence). The CDR3 nucleotides are TGTGCCAGCAGTTTATCGGCGGAACTATGGGAGCAGTACTTC. Amino acids: CASSLSAELWEQYF.

This clone has only a few counts. This chain links TRBV4-3 with TRBJ2-7, with 8 bases identical to TRBD1. The CDR3 is 17 residues long. Trimming at V came to 0 bases and at J to 0 bases, leaving 7 bases not matched to a gene. Germline V lookup: CDR1 LGHNA, CDR2 YSLEER. The CDR3 DNA reads as TGCGCCAGCAGCCAAGATCAGTCAGGGGGCGGCTCCTACGAGCAGTACTTC. Translating gives CASSQDQSGGGSYEQYF.

About this clone itself: Its ends do not fully match the called genes, so a read error is possible. The genes are TRBV6-5 and TRBJ2-7, with a possible D match to TRBD1 (6 bases). Germline CDR1 and CDR2: MNHEY and SVGAGI. The CDR3 is made up of 8 amino acids. The CDR3 region has the DNA TGTGCCAGCATCTTAGGGGGCTTC. It is translated as CASILGGF.

The chain employs TRBV28 and TRBJ1-2; the D gene is possibly TRBD1 (5 bases). In germline, CDR1 is MDHEN, CDR2 SYDVKM. Trimming removed 2 bases from V and 5 bases from J, with 15 bases in between. CDR3 length: 15 amino acids. This CDR3 reads CASSLARGVRYGYTF. The CDR3 coding sequence is TGTGCCAGCAGTTTAGCGCGGGGGGTAAGATATGGCTACACCTTC.

This chain uses TRBV29-1 with TRBJ1-2, with D tentatively TRBD1 (5 bases). The CDR3 totals 12 residues. V lost 0 bases and J 7 bases, leaving 9 bases between the germline ends. Germline V gene data show CDR1 as SQVTM and CDR2 as ANQGSEA. CDR3 residues: CSVEDQGSGYTF. DNA for the CDR3: TGCAGCGTTGAAGATCAGGGTAGTGGCTACACCTTC.

This chain connects TRBV6-5 to TRBJ2-7; 8 nucleotides agree with TRBD1. Germline V lookup: CDR1 MNHEY, CDR2 SVGAGI. V gave up 9 bases and J gave up 5 bases; unmatched junction bases: 15. The CDR3 loop spans 15 amino acids. As DNA, the CDR3 is TGTGCCAGTACATTCTCAGGGGGCGAAGGCCACGAGCAGTACTTC. Its translation: CASTFSGGEGHEQYF.

The genes are TRBV5-1 and TRBJ1-6, with D tentatively TRBD1 (6 bases). Trimming took 4 bases from V and 6 from J, leaving 14 bases between them. The CDR3 is made up of 15 amino acids. Germline-derived CDR1 and CDR2 are SGHRS and YFSETQ. The CDR3 protein is CASSQTARGNSPLHF. The CDR3 bases are TGCGCCAGCAGCCAGACTGCCAGGGGTAATTCACCCCTCCACTTT.

This clone was picked up one time. The V and J genes are TRBV2 and TRBJ2-1, with TRBD1 matching 11 bases. The CDR3 covers 17 residues. Per the germline V gene, CDR1 is SNHLY and CDR2 is FYNNEI. V shed 7 bases, J shed 0 bases, and the junction held 8 bases outside the gene matches. The CDR3 DNA reads TGTGCCAGCAACCGGGACAGGGGGATTAGCTCCTACAATGAGCAGTTCTTC. Protein: CASNRDRGISSYNEQFF.

The rearrangement uses TRBV4-2 and TRBJ2-5; 7 bases align to TRBD2. The end of the DNA fits TRBJ2-7 better, so the J call may be wrong. The CDR3 loop spans 17 amino acids. CDR1 and CDR2 (germline): LGHNA, YNFKEQ. The CDR3 region has the DNA TGTGCCAGCAGCCAAGATTGGGTCGGAGCGGGGTTCTACGAGCAGTACTTC. This translates into CASSQDWVGAGFYEQYF.

The V call is TRBV6-5, the J call TRBJ1-2; D may be TRBD1 (6 bases). Trimming pared 6 bases from V and 4 bases from J, leaving 9 bases between. Germline V gene lookup returns CDR1 MNHEY and CDR2 SVGAGI. CDR3 length equals 12 residues. In DNA, the CDR3 is TGTGCCAGCAGACAGGGAGTCTATGGCTACACCTTC. It is translated as CASRQGVYGYTF.

CDR3 nucleotide sequence: TGTGCCAGCATCGACGCCGGGATGAACACTGAAGCTTTCTTT. This codes for CASIDAGMNTEAFF. The chain combines TRBV5-6 with TRBJ1-1; D gene ambiguous. The germline V gene has CDR1 SGHDT and CDR2 YYEEEE. CDR3 size: 14 residues. V was cut by 6 bases and J by 0 bases, with 12 bases left in between. The whole variable domain, remainder taken from reference TRBV5-6 and TRBJ1-1, is DAGVTQSPTHLIKTRGQQVTLRCSPKSGHDTVSWYQQALGQGPQFIFQYYEEEERQRGNFPDRFSGHQFPNYSSELNVNALLLGDSALYLCASIDAGMNTEAFFGQGTRLTVV.

This clone was seen a handful of times. The chain has TRBV15 and TRBJ1-5; weak D call: TRBD1 (6 bases). The length of the CDR3 is 15 residues. CDR1 is LNHNV and CDR2 is YYDKDF in the germline V gene (reference sequence). Trimming stripped 0 bases from V and 6 bases from J, with 12 bases between. In DNA form, the CDR3 reads TGTGCCACCAGCAGAGAGGCAGGGGACATTCAGCCCCAGCATTTT. Translating it yields CATSREAGDIQPQHF.